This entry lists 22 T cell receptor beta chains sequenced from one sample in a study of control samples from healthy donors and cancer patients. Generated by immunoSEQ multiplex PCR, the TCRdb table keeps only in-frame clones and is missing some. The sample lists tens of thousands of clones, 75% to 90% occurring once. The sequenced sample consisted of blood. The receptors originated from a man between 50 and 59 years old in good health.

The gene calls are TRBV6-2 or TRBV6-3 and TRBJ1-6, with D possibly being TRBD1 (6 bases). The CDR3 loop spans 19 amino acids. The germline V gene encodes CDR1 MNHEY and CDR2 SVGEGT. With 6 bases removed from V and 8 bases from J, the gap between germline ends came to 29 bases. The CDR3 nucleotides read TGTGCCAGCAGCCCGACCCCGGGGGTCAGGGGCCCTAGGCATTCACCCCTCCACTTT. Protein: CASSPTPGVRGPRHSPLHF.

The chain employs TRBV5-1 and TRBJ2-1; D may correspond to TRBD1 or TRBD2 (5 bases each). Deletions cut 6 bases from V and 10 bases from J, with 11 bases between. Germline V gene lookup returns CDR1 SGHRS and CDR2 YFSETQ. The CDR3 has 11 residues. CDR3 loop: CASTGAEEQFF. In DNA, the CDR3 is TGCGCCAGCACCGGGGCAGAAGAGCAGTTCTTC.

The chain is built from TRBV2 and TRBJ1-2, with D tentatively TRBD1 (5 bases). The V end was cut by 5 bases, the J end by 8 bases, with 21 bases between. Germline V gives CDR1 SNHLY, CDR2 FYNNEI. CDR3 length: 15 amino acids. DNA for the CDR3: TGTGCCAGCAGTCCGGGAGGGCAGGGAGGATACGGCTACACCTTC. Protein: CASSPGGQGGYGYTF.

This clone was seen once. The CDR3 loop reads CAYLDGGKTQYF. The CDR3 region has the DNA TGTGCCTACTTAGACGGAGGGAAGACCCAGTACTTC. The chain has TRBV30 and TRBJ2-5, with a possible D match to TRBD2 (6 bases). V shed 7 bases and J shed 6 bases, with 15 bases lying between them. CDR3 length: 12 residues. Germline CDR1 reads GTSNPN; CDR2 reads SVGIG (reference sequence).

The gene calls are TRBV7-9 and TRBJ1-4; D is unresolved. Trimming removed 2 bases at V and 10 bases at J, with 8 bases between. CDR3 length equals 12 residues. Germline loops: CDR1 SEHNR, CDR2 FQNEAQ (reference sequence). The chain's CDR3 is CASSLWFGKLFF. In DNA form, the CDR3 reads TGTGCCAGCAGCTTATGGTTCGGAAAACTGTTTTTT. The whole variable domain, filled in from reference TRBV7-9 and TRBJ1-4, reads DTGVSQNPRHKITKRGQNVTFRCDPISEHNRLYWYRQTLGQGPEFLTYFQNEAQLEKSRLLSDRFSAERPKGSFSTLEIQRTEQGDSAMYLCASSLWFGKLFFGSGTQLSVL.

The CDR3 region has the DNA TGTGCCAGCACGGTGACAGGGCCCTACGAGCAGTACTTC. Amino acids: CASTVTGPYEQYF. This chain links TRBV6-6 with TRBJ2-7, with TRBD1 matching 7 bases. CDR1 MNHNY and CDR2 SVGAGI come from the germline V gene (reference sequence). This CDR3 spans 13 amino acids. V shed 7 bases and J 2 bases; nucleotides not matched to a gene: 5.

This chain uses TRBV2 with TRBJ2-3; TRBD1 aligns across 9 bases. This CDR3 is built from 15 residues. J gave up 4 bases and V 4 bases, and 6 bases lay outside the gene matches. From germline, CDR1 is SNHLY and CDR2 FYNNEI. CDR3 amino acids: CASSGGTGRPDTQYF. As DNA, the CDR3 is TGTGCCAGCAGTGGGGGGACAGGGAGGCCAGATACGCAGTATTTT.

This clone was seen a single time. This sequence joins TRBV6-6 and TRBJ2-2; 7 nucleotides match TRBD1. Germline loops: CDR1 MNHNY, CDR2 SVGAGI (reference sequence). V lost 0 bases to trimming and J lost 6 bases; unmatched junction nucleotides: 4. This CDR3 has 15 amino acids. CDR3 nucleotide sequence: TGTGCCAGCAGTTACTCCCCAGGGGGAGCCGGGGAGCTGTTTTTT. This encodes CASSYSPGGAGELFF.

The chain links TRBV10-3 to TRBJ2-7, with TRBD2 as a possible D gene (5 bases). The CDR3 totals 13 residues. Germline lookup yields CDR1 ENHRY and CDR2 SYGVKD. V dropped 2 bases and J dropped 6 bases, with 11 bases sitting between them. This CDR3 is CAISEIANPEQYF. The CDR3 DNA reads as TGTGCCATCAGTGAGATAGCGAACCCCGAGCAGTACTTC.

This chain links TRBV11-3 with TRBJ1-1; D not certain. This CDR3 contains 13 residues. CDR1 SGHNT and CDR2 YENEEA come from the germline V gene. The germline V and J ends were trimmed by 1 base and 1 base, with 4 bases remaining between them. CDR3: CASSLAANTEAFF. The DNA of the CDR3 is TGTGCCAGCAGCTTAGCTGCGAACACTGAAGCTTTCTTT.

The chain's CDR3 is CASSLGGAGNNEQFF. The CDR3 nucleotides read TGTGCCAGCAGCCTCGGGGGGGCGGGAAACAATGAGCAGTTCTTC. The genes are TRBV7-2 and TRBJ2-1, with 8 bases lining up with TRBD2. Germline V lookup: CDR1 SGHTA, CDR2 FQGNSA. The CDR3 is 15 residues long. The ends lost 5 bases at V and 5 bases at J; junction bases unmatched: 8. The whole variable domain, filled in from reference TRBV7-2 and TRBJ2-1, reads GAGVSQSPSNKVTEKGKDVELRCDPISGHTALYWYRQSLGQGLEFLIYFQGNSAPDKSGLPSDRFSAERTGGSVSTLTIQRTQQEDSAVYLCASSLGGAGNNEQFFGPGTRLTVL.

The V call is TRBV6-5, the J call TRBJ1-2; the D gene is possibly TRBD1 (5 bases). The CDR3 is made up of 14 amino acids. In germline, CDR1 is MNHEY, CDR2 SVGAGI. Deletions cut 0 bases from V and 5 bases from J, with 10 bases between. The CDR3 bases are TGTGCCAGCAGTTACTCACAGGAAATATATGGCTACACCTTC. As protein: CASSYSQEIYGYTF.

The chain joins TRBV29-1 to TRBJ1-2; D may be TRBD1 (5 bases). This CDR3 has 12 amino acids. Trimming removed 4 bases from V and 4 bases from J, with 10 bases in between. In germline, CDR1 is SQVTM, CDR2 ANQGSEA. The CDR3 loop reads CSVGGTGYGYTF. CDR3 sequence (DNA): TGCAGCGTTGGGGGGACCGGCTATGGCTACACCTTC.

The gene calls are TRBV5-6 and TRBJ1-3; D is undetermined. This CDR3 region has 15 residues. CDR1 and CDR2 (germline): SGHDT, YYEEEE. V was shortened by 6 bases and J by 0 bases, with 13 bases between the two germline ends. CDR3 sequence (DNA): TGTGCCAGCACCCTTTTGGGTGTCTCTGGAAACACCATATATTTT. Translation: CASTLLGVSGNTIYF. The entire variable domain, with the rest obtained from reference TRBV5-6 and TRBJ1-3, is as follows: DAGVTQSPTHLIKTRGQQVTLRCSPKSGHDTVSWYQQALGQGPQFIFQYYEEEERQRGNFPDRFSGHQFPNYSSELNVNALLLGDSALYLCASTLLGVSGNTIYFGEGSWLTVV.

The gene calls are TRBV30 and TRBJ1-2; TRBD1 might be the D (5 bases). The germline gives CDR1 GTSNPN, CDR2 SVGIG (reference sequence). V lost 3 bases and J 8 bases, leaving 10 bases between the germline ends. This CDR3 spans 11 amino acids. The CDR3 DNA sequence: TGTGCCTGGAGCTTTGGGGGGGGCTACACCTTC. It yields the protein CAWSFGGGYTF.

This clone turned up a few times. CDR3 region: CASSLQGMGKNIQYF. As DNA, the CDR3 is TGTGCCAGCAGCCTCCAGGGGATGGGCAAAAACATTCAGTACTTC. This chain links TRBV13 with TRBJ2-4; tentatively, D is TRBD1 (6 bases). Germline CDR1 and CDR2: PRHDT and FYEKMQ (reference sequence). The CDR3 is made up of 15 amino acids. Trimming removed 5 bases at V and 3 bases at J, with 14 bases between.

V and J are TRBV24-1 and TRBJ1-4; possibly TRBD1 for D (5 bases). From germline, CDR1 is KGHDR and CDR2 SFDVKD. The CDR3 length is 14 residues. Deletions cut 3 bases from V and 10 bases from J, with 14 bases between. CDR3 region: CATSDVGAGGKLFF. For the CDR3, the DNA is TGTGCCACCAGTGATGTAGGGGCAGGTGGAAAACTGTTTTTT.

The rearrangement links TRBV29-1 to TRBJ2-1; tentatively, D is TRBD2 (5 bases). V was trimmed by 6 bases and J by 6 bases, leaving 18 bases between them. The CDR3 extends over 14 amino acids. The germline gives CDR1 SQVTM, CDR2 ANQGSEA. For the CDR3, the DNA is TGCAGCGTGAGGGCCAGGTCCCCGGGCAATGAGCAGTTCTTC. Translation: CSVRARSPGNEQFF.

The CDR3 reads CASSLRAGNTIYF. The CDR3 DNA sequence: TGTGCCAGCAGCCTCAGGGCGGGAAACACCATATATTTT. V gene TRBV4-2 combines with J gene TRBJ1-3, with a possible D match to TRBD1 (5 bases). The CDR3 has 13 amino acids. Trimming removed 4 bases at V and 4 bases at J, with 8 bases between. Germline assignment: CDR1 LGHNA and CDR2 YNFKEQ.

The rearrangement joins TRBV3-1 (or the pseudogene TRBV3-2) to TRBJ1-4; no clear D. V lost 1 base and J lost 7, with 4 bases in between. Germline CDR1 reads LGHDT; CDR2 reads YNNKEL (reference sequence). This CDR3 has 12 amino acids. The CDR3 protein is CASSQVGEKLFF. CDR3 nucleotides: TGTGCCAGCAGCCAAGTTGGTGAAAAACTGTTTTTT.

The CDR3 sequence is CASSQAPWLMNTEAFF. CDR3 DNA sequence: TGCGCCAGCAGCCAAGCTCCTTGGCTGATGAACACTGAAGCTTTCTTT. This sequence joins TRBV4-1 and TRBJ1-1, with unresolved D. The V and J ends lost 1 base and 0 bases respectively, with 12 bases between them. CDR1 is MGHRA, CDR2 YSYEKL, per germline. There are 16 residues in the CDR3.

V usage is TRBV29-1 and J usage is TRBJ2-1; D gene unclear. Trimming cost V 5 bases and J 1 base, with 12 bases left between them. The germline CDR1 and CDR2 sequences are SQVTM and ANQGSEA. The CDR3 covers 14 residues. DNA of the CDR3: TGCAGCGTTCGTAGACTGGAATCCTACAATGAGCAGTTCTTC. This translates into CSVRRLESYNEQFF.